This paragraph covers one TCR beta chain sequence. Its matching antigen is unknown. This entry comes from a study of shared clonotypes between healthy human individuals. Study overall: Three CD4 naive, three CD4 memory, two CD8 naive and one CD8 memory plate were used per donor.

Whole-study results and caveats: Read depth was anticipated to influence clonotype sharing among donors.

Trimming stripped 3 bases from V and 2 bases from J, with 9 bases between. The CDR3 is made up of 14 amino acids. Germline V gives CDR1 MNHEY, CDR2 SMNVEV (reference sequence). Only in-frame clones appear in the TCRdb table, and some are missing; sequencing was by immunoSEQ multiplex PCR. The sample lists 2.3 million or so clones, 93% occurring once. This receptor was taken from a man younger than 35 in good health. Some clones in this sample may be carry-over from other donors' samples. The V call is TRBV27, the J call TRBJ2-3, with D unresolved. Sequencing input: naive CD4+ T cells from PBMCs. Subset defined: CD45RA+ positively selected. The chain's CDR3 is CASSFFGPTDTQYF. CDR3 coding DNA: TGTGCCAGCAGTTTCTTTGGGCCCACAGATACGCAGTATTTT.